These 20 T cell receptor beta chains came from one sample sequenced in a study of response to subunit inactivated influenza vaccine. TCRdb used MiXCR to reprocess the RT-PCR reads, holding one entry per CDR3 protein. Of roughly 570,000 distinct CDR3 sequences in the sample, approximately 13% were seen once. Sequenced here: PBMCs from blood, sampled roughly 47 days after vaccination. Receptors originate from a man over 45 who received an inactivated influenza vaccine.

This clonotype showed up just a few times. V and J are TRBV7-2 and TRBJ2-5; TRBD2 matches at 7 bases. Trimming cost V 1 base and J 7 bases; bases outside gene matches: 9. Looked up from germline, CDR1 is SGHTA and CDR2 is FQGNSA. The CDR3 spans 15 residues. The CDR3, as DNA: TGTGCCAGCAGCTTAGAACTAGCGCCTCCGGGGACCCAGTACTTC. As protein: CASSLELAPPGTQYF.

The chain uses TRBV28 and TRBJ2-5, with a weak D call TRBD2 (5 bases). Trimming stripped 4 bases from V and 1 base from J, with 16 bases between. This CDR3 comprises 16 residues. Germline V lookup: CDR1 MDHEN, CDR2 SYDVKM. In nucleotides, the CDR3 is TGTGCCAGCAGTTCCACGGGGATGGGATCCCAAGAGACCCAGTACTTC. Translated, it gives CASSSTGMGSQETQYF.

This clonotype was observed a few times. The rearrangement joins TRBV7-9 to TRBJ1-6, with 8 bases identical to TRBD1. The ends lost 5 bases at V and 0 bases at J; junction bases unmatched: 6. The CDR3 spans 17 residues. Germline loops: CDR1 SEHNR, CDR2 FQNEAQ (reference sequence). The CDR3 reads CASSLPTGDSYNSPLHF. In nucleotides, the CDR3 is TGTGCCAGCAGCCTGCCGACAGGGGACTCCTATAATTCACCCCTCCACTTT.

This clonotype was counted a few times. The rearrangement joins TRBV12-3 or TRBV12-4 to TRBJ2-7; D unclear. The length of the CDR3 is 16 residues. Trimming left V 5 bases short and J 0 bases short, with 17 bases between. Here the CDR3 reads CASSPDPVPTSYEQYF. The CDR3, as DNA: TGTGCCAGCAGTCCTGATCCGGTCCCTACCTCCTACGAGCAGTACTTC.

The chain recombines TRBV9 with TRBJ2-5; the D is unclear. Germline CDR1 reads SGDLS; CDR2 reads YYNGEE. CDR3 length equals 13 residues. V was cut by 4 bases and J by 4 bases, with 11 bases left in between. As DNA, the CDR3 is TGTGCCAGCAGCCTCCTAAATCGAGAGACCCAGTACTTC. Translating gives CASSLLNRETQYF.

The genes are TRBV4-1 and TRBJ1-5; D possibly corresponds to TRBD1 (5 bases). This CDR3 contains 14 residues. Germline values: CDR1 MGHRA, CDR2 YSYEKL. Trimming removed 1 base at V and 7 bases at J, with 11 bases between. The DNA for the CDR3 is TGCGCCAGCAGCCAAGTGGGACCTGGGCAGCCCCAGCATTTT. Translation gives CASSQVGPGQPQHF.

This clonotype was seen ten or more times. The chain carries TRBV29-1 and TRBJ2-3; 11 bases are a match to TRBD2. CDR1 SQVTM and CDR2 ANQGSEA come from the germline V gene. This CDR3 contains 15 residues. With 4 bases clipped from V and 2 bases from J, the junction kept 5 bases outside the gene matches. The CDR3 loop reads CSVALAGGVTDTQYF. The CDR3 nucleotides read TGCAGCGTTGCGCTAGCGGGAGGCGTCACAGATACGCAGTATTTT.

This clonotype was counted only a few times. The chain uses TRBV11-2 and TRBJ2-1; 13 bases are shared with TRBD2. Germline V lookup: CDR1 SGHAT, CDR2 FQNNGV. This CDR3 has 15 residues. V trimming: 5 bases; J trimming: 9 bases; junction bases outside the gene matches: 7. The CDR3 coding sequence is TGTGCCAGCAGCACCACTAGCGGGAGGGCCGGTGAGCAGTTCTTC. The encoded protein is CASSTTSGRAGEQFF.

In its sample, this clonotype was seen a few times. This chain joins TRBV27 and TRBJ2-5; D unclear. The CDR3 consists of 16 residues. Per the germline V gene, CDR1 is MNHEY and CDR2 is SMNVEV (reference sequence). The V end lost 6 bases, the J end lost 4 bases, and 21 bases lay between the germline ends. This CDR3 reads CASSPGVKRRIETQYF. DNA for the CDR3: TGTGCCAGCAGCCCTGGGGTAAAACGACGGATAGAGACCCAGTACTTC.

The chain employs TRBV20-1 and TRBJ1-6; D uncertain. The ends were cut back, 1 base at V and 3 bases at J, with 10 bases in the middle. The CDR3 loop spans 15 amino acids. Germline values: CDR1 DFQATT, CDR2 SNEGSKA (reference sequence). The CDR3 region has the DNA TGCAGTGCTAGAGGCCAGACTAGCTATAATTCACCCCTCCACTTT. It codes for CSARGQTSYNSPLHF.

This clonotype was detected only a few times. V usage is TRBV12-3 or TRBV12-4 and J usage is TRBJ2-1; TRBD2 agrees at 14 bases. The CDR3 has 15 residues. The V and J ends lost 6 bases and 7 bases, in that order; junction bases with no gene match: 5. CDR3 loop: CASRLTSGRANEQFF. The CDR3 DNA reads TGTGCCAGCAGGCTGACTAGCGGGAGGGCGAATGAGCAGTTCTTC.

The gene calls are TRBV7-2 and TRBJ2-7; D gene unclear. Trimming cost V 4 bases and J 5 bases, with 9 bases left between them. CDR3 size: 12 residues. Germline V gene sequence: CDR1 SGHTA, CDR2 FQGNSA. The CDR3 DNA reads TGTGCCAGCAGCTCCTACCCCCACGAGCAGTACTTC. It specifies CASSSYPHEQYF.

CDR3 sequence: CATSRVVLRDTDEQYF. CDR3 bases: TGTGCCACCAGCAGAGTGGTCCTTCGGGATACAGACGAGCAGTACTTC. The chain uses TRBV15 and TRBJ2-7; the D gene is possibly TRBD2 (5 bases). V was trimmed by 1 base and J by 5 bases, leaving 18 bases between them. The length of the CDR3 is 16 residues. Germline V CDR1 and CDR2: LNHNV, YYDKDF (reference sequence).

This clonotype came up a few times. The chain carries TRBV10-3 and TRBJ2-7; perhaps TRBD2 as D (6 bases). The CDR3 runs 13 residues. CDR1 is ENHRY, CDR2 SYGVKD, per germline. The ends were cut back, 3 bases at V and 6 bases at J, with 12 bases in the middle. CDR3 DNA sequence: TGTGCCATCAGTGACAGGGAGGTGGGCGAGCAGTACTTC. Encoded protein: CAISDREVGEQYF.

There are a few counts of this clonotype. The chain is built from TRBV10-3 and TRBJ1-2; unclear D gene. CDR3 length: 13 amino acids. Per the germline V gene, CDR1 is ENHRY and CDR2 is SYGVKD. The V end lost 2 bases, the J end lost 7 bases, and 11 bases lay between the germline ends. DNA of the CDR3: TGTGCCATCAGTGAGGCCCGGGATAGTGGCTACACCTTC. This sequence encodes CAISEARDSGYTF.

In its sample, this clonotype was seen many times. The CDR3 DNA reads as TGTGCCAGCAGGTGGGGAGAATACAATGAGCAGTTCTTC. It yields the protein CASRWGEYNEQFF. This chain uses TRBV6-1 with TRBJ2-1, with D possibly TRBD2 on 5 matching bases. CDR3 size: 13 residues. V was trimmed by 6 bases and J by 4 bases, leaving 10 bases between them. Germline V CDR1 and CDR2: MNHNS, SASEGT.

This clonotype was seen more than once but under ten times. The V gene is TRBV5-1, the J gene TRBJ2-1; 9 positions agree with TRBD2. Looked up from germline, CDR1 is SGHRS and CDR2 is YFSETQ. The CDR3 has 16 residues. The junction had 7 bases not matched to a gene; V was cut back by 4 bases and J by 2 bases. As DNA, the CDR3 is TGCGCCAGCAGCATTGGGACTAGCCTAGCCTACAATGAGCAGTTCTTC. Translation gives CASSIGTSLAYNEQFF.

The J gene is TRBJ1-5, the V gene TRBV10-3; weak D call: TRBD1 (5 bases). CDR1 and CDR2 (germline): ENHRY, SYGVKD. V dropped 0 bases and J dropped 0 bases, with 9 bases sitting between them. This CDR3 comprises 16 residues. The CDR3 nucleotides are TGTGCCATCAGTGAGTCCGGGGCAGCTAGCAATCAGCCCCAGCATTTT. Residues: CAISESGAASNQPQHF.

This clonotype was observed a few times. This chain uses TRBV6-1 with TRBJ2-2, with D perhaps matching TRBD2 (6 bases). Germline V gene lookup returns CDR1 MNHNS and CDR2 SASEGT. The CDR3 extends over 14 amino acids. V was cut by 6 bases and J by 6 bases, with 14 bases left in between. In nucleotides, the CDR3 is TGTGCCAGCAGGGAGGGAAGTACGGCCGGGGAGCTGTTTTTT. Amino acid sequence: CASREGSTAGELFF.

V gene TRBV6-1 combines with J gene TRBJ1-4, with TRBD1 matching 10 bases. The CDR3 is made up of 14 amino acids. J lost 5 bases, V lost 6 bases, and 3 bases had no gene match. The germline CDR1 and CDR2 sequences are MNHNS and SASEGT. The CDR3 DNA reads as TGTGCCAGCAGACCGGACAGGGGGAATGAAAAACTGTTTTTT. Its translation is CASRPDRGNEKLFF.